The 30 T cell receptor beta chains reported below all come from one sample, sequenced in a study of molecular identifiers for immune sequencing clone quantification. TCRdb reprocessed the PCR reads via MiXCR and lists one record per CDR3 protein. The sample has under 650,000 distinct CDR3 sequences, about 20% seen once. The sequencing sample was made of naive CD8+ T cells from blood, with Jurkat cell RNA spiked in. As to subset: FACS-sorted CD8+CD4-CCR7+CD45RA+ naive T cells. These receptors were collected from a human donor in good health. Some libraries in this study had Jurkat cell RNA spiked in.

A note on this clonotype: This clone may be a read error of a much larger clone one base away. V usage is TRBV19 and J usage is TRBJ2-5, with TRBD1 matching 10 bases. The CDR3 runs 16 residues. Germline CDR1 and CDR2: LNHDA and SQIVND (reference sequence). The trim removed 6 bases at V and 2 bases at J, leaving 9 bases unmatched. The CDR3, as DNA: TGTGCCAGTAGCGGAGCGACAGGGGGCCGTCAAGAGACCCAGTACTTC. It specifies CASSGATGGRQETQYF.

In this sample, this clonotype turned up many times. The chain has TRBV7-9 and TRBJ1-6, with a weak D call TRBD1 (5 bases). Per the germline V gene, CDR1 is SEHNR and CDR2 is FQNEAQ (reference sequence). This CDR3 spans 14 amino acids. Trimming left V 5 bases short and J 10 bases short, with 15 bases between. The CDR3, as DNA: TGTGCCAGCAGCCGCGAAGGGGCAGGGTCACCCCTCCACTTT. This codes for CASSREGAGSPLHF.

The chain combines TRBV2 with TRBJ1-2; D unclear. The CDR3 extends over 13 amino acids. With 7 bases removed from V and 4 bases from J, the gap between germline ends came to 13 bases. Germline CDR1 SNHLY, CDR2 FYNNEI. CDR3: CASMEPTFYGYTF. DNA for the CDR3: TGTGCCAGCATGGAGCCCACATTCTATGGCTACACCTTC. Filled out from reference TRBV2 and TRBJ1-2, the complete variable domain reads EPEVTQTPSHQVTQMGQEVILRCVPISNHLYFYWYRQILGQKVEFLVSFYNNEISEKSEIFDDQFSVERPDGSNFTLKIRSTKLEDSAMYFCASMEPTFYGYTFGSGTRLTVV.

A few counts support this clonotype. The genes are TRBV14 and TRBJ2-1, with D tentatively TRBD2 (6 bases). This CDR3 has 19 amino acids. The V gene's germline CDR1 is SGHDN and CDR2 FVKESK. Trimming shortened V by 0 bases and J by 5 bases, and 23 bases separated the two germline ends. As DNA, the CDR3 is TGTGCCAGCAGCCAAGATTTTGGGCTACCGGGACTTGAGGACAATGAGCAGTTCTTC. Translated, it gives CASSQDFGLPGLEDNEQFF.

This clonotype showed up many times. The chain is built from TRBV20-1 and TRBJ2-7, with D possibly matching TRBD2 (5 bases). Germline loops: CDR1 DFQATT, CDR2 SNEGSKA (reference sequence). V dropped 3 bases and J dropped 0 bases, with 15 bases sitting between them. The CDR3 runs 15 residues. The CDR3 DNA reads as TGCAGTGCTAGGGACCTGGGAGTTGTCTCCTACGAGCAGTACTTC. Translation: CSARDLGVVSYEQYF.

The sample holds a few counts of this clonotype. V usage is TRBV6-2 or TRBV6-3 and J usage is TRBJ2-5; D is perhaps TRBD1 or TRBD2 (5 bases each). CDR1 MNHEY and CDR2 SVGEGT come from the germline V gene. This CDR3 has 17 residues. The V and J ends lost 6 bases and 1 base respectively, with 21 bases between them. As DNA, the CDR3 is TGTGCCAGCAGACCCTCCGGGACGACAGCTTTCCAAGAGACCCAGTACTTC. It encodes CASRPSGTTAFQETQYF.

Of note for this clonotype: Given a much more abundant clone one base away, this may be a read error. The rearrangement joins TRBV19 to TRBJ2-3, with 9 positions matching TRBD1. The CDR3 totals 15 residues. Trimming removed 11 bases from V and 5 bases from J; junction bases left unmatched: 14. In germline, CDR1 is LNHDA, CDR2 SQIVND (reference sequence). CDR3 amino acids: CAGGQGQGVIDTQYF. The CDR3 DNA is TGTGCCGGTGGACAGGGGCAGGGGGTCATAGATACGCAGTATTTT.

A word on this clonotype: It may be a read error: a sequence one base away is much more abundant. Here the CDR3 omits its conserved ending phenylalanine or tryptophan, so a read error is the likely source. The chain recombines TRBV24-1 with TRBJ1-5; no clear D gene. The V gene's germline CDR1 is KGHDR and CDR2 SFDVKD. Between the trimmed V and J ends, which lost 4 bases and 8 bases, there was a span of 11 bases. This CDR3 has 13 residues. The CDR3 DNA follows: TGTGCCACCAGTGACCGGACCGCGGAGCCCCAGCATTTA. Translating gives CATSDRTAEPQHL.

To note about this clonotype: A much larger clone lies a single base off, so this may be a read error. Because the CDR3 is missing its conserved closing phenylalanine or tryptophan, this is likely a read error. The limits of the CDR3 on the DNA are not certain, so only TCRdb's listed CDR3 is given. The chain employs TRBV21-1 and TRBJ1-6. TRBV21-1 is recorded as a pseudogene. The CDR3 region is 18 residues in length, termini included. This CDR3 reads CASSKAGPTHSYNSPLHS.

This clonotype was seen ten or more times. This chain joins TRBV9 and TRBJ2-3, with D tentatively TRBD2 (5 bases). With 0 bases removed from V and 0 bases from J, the gap between germline ends came to 11 bases. This CDR3 contains 16 residues. Germline CDR1 and CDR2: SGDLS and YYNGEE. The CDR3 protein is CASSVADGVSTDTQYF. CDR3 coding DNA: TGTGCCAGCAGCGTAGCCGACGGGGTTAGCACAGATACGCAGTATTTT.

This clonotype appeared many times. The chain uses TRBV18 and TRBJ2-2; D unclear. This CDR3 has 14 amino acids. Germline V gene sequence: CDR1 KGHSH, CDR2 LQKENI. The V end lost 2 bases, the J end lost 3 bases, and 7 bases lay between the germline ends. CDR3 sequence: CASSPGDDTGELFF. CDR3 bases: TGTGCCAGCTCACCAGGAGACGACACCGGGGAGCTGTTTTTT.

A word on this clonotype: At one of its ends the junction is not consistent with the germline gene, which may arise from a read error. The rearrangement uses TRBV5-1 and TRBJ2-2; D is possibly TRBD2 (6 bases). Germline values: CDR1 SGHRS, CDR2 YFSETQ. This CDR3 is 13 amino acids long. The CDR3 region has the DNA TGCGCCAGCAGCTGGGAGGACACCGGGGAGCTGCTTTTT. It codes for CASSWEDTGELLF.

This clonotype was counted a few times. The V call is TRBV4-1, the J call TRBJ2-1, with TRBD2 identical over 16 bases. This CDR3 contains 20 residues. CDR1 is MGHRA, CDR2 YSYEKL, per germline. V lost 1 base, J lost 2 bases, and 8 bases stayed unmatched. The CDR3 here is CASSQGPGLAGGFAYNEQFF. For the CDR3, the DNA is TGCGCCAGCAGCCAAGGACCGGGACTAGCGGGAGGGTTCGCCTACAATGAGCAGTTCTTC.

This clonotype has a count of ten or more. The chain has TRBV4-1 and TRBJ1-6, with no clear D. V lost 1 base and J lost 7, with 8 bases in between. This CDR3 comprises 14 residues. In germline, CDR1 is MGHRA, CDR2 YSYEKL. CDR3 loop: CASSQATDNSPLHF. CDR3 in DNA: TGCGCCAGCAGCCAAGCTACCGACAATTCACCCCTCCACTTT.

This clonotype was counted ten times or more. The genes are TRBV12-3 or TRBV12-4 and TRBJ2-7, with a possible D match to TRBD2 (6 bases). The CDR3 runs 12 residues. Trimming cost V 8 bases and J 4 bases, with 12 bases left between them. In DNA form, the CDR3 reads TGTGCCAGCGGGACGGGGGTTTACGAGCAGTACTTC. This encodes CASGTGVYEQYF.

This sequence joins TRBV4-1 and TRBJ2-7, with D perhaps TRBD1 (5 bases). Germline V gene data show CDR1 as MGHRA and CDR2 as YSYEKL. Trimming stripped 1 base from V and 4 bases from J, with 11 bases between. The CDR3 consists of 14 residues. CDR3 DNA: TGCGCCAGCAGCCAAGCTGTCAGGGATTACGAGCAGTACTTC. Protein product: CASSQAVRDYEQYF.

This clonotype was counted a few times. The rearrangement links TRBV20-1 to TRBJ1-6; possible D gene TRBD1, 5 bases. Trimming pared 5 bases from V and 2 bases from J, leaving 16 bases between. The CDR3 sequence is 16 residues long. Germline V gene sequence: CDR1 DFQATT, CDR2 SNEGSKA (reference sequence). DNA for the CDR3: TGCAGTGCTCGTGGGACGGAATCGGCCTATAATTCACCCCTCCACTTT. This encodes CSARGTESAYNSPLHF.

Concerning this clonotype: It may be a read error: a sequence one base away is much more abundant. J is TRBJ2-4 and V is TRBV21-1; TRBD1 reflects the table's D call only, with no check against the DNA. TRBV21-1 is annotated as a pseudogene. The CDR3 extends over 17 amino acids. CDR3 protein: CASSPDAGLGTKNIQYF. The CDR3 nucleotides read TGTGCCAGCAGCCCTGATGCGGGACTGGGTACCAAAAACATTCAGTACTTC.

This chain uses TRBV9 with TRBJ1-2; TRBD1 agrees at 7 bases. There are 16 residues in the CDR3. The germline gives CDR1 SGDLS, CDR2 YYNGEE. V trimming: 6 bases; J trimming: 4 bases; junction bases outside the gene matches: 15. The CDR3 protein is CASNYPGGQSGYGYTF. The CDR3 bases are TGTGCCAGCAACTACCCAGGGGGGCAGTCGGGCTATGGCTACACCTTC.

The V gene is TRBV6-5, the J gene TRBJ1-3; the D gene is possibly TRBD1 (6 bases). The CDR3 spans 15 residues. Germline V gives CDR1 MNHEY, CDR2 SVGAGI. The V and J ends lost 8 bases and 0 bases respectively, with 14 bases between them. In DNA, the CDR3 is TGTGCCAGCGGCCGGGACACCAGCTCTGGAAACACCATATATTTT. Its protein product is CASGRDTSSGNTIYF.

This clonotype occurred once. A read error may produce the germline difference seen at one junction end. J is TRBJ1-1 and V is TRBV6-5; D gene uncertain. CDR3 length: 15 amino acids. CDR1 MNHEY and CDR2 SVGAGI come from the germline V gene. CDR3 amino acids: CSSSYSMGMNTEAFF. CDR3 DNA sequence: TGTTCCAGCAGTTACTCGATGGGCATGAACACTGAAGCTTTCTTT.

This clonotype was seen only a few times. This chain links TRBV9 with TRBJ2-7; D is perhaps TRBD2 (7 bases). Germline loops: CDR1 SGDLS, CDR2 YYNGEE. The CDR3 is made up of 14 amino acids. V was shortened by 3 bases and J by 1 base, with 11 bases between the two germline ends. CDR3 DNA sequence: TGTGCCAGCAGCGGAGGGGGGGGATCCTACGAGCAGTACTTC. This sequence encodes CASSGGGGSYEQYF. The full variable domain, rest sourced from reference TRBV9 and TRBJ2-7, is DSGVTQTPKHLITATGQRVTLRCSPRSGDLSVYWYQQSLDQGLQFLIQYYNGEERAKGNILERFSAQQFPDLHSELNLSSLELGDSALYFCASSGGGGSYEQYFGPGTRLTVT.

This clonotype was seen at least ten times. The chain combines TRBV11-2 with TRBJ2-5, with D tentatively TRBD1 (5 bases). With 3 bases removed from V and 0 bases from J, the gap between germline ends came to 8 bases. From germline, CDR1 is SGHAT and CDR2 FQNNGV. CDR3 size: 14 residues. The CDR3 reads CASSFDSYQETQYF. CDR3 nucleotides: TGTGCCAGCAGCTTCGACAGCTACCAAGAGACCCAGTACTTC.

Comments on this clonotype: A much larger clone is a single base away; this may be a read error. Here the CDR3 omits its conserved ending phenylalanine or tryptophan, so a read error is the likely source. The chain combines TRBV20-1 with TRBJ1-2; D perhaps matches TRBD1 (5 bases). CDR3 length equals 13 residues. V lost 0 bases and J lost 8, with 13 bases in between. The germline V gene encodes CDR1 DFQATT and CDR2 SNEGSKA (reference sequence). The CDR3 DNA follows: TGCAGTGCTAGAGATGGGGGGGAAGGAGGCTACACCCTC. Protein sequence: CSARDGGEGGYTL.

The gene calls are TRBV3-1 and TRBJ1-2; TRBD1 is a possible D gene (5 bases). Trimming removed 3 bases from V and 5 bases from J, with 13 bases in between. CDR3 length: 14 amino acids. CDR1 and CDR2 from the germline V gene are LGHDT and YNNKEL (reference sequence). The CDR3 DNA sequence: TGTGCCAGCAGCCACACGGGAAGGGGTTATGGCTACACCTTC. As protein: CASSHTGRGYGYTF.

This clonotype was counted ten times or more. This chain connects TRBV21-1 to TRBJ2-5; the table assigns TRBD1, which was not confirmed against the DNA. TRBV21-1 is a recognized pseudogene. The CDR3 is made up of 14 amino acids. The CDR3 coding sequence is TGTGCCAGCAGCAAGGGACAGGGACAAGAGACCCAGTACTTC. The encoded protein is CASSKGQGQETQYF.

This clonotype has a count of ten or more. The rearrangement links TRBV20-1 to TRBJ2-3; unclear D gene. The V end lost 1 base, the J end lost 7 bases, and 21 bases lay between the germline ends. This CDR3 is 16 amino acids long. Germline loops: CDR1 DFQATT, CDR2 SNEGSKA (reference sequence). CDR3 sequence (DNA): TGCAGTGCTAGAGGTATCTGGACCGTAGAGGCAAATACGCAGTATTTT. Residues: CSARGIWTVEANTQYF.

The chain combines TRBV7-9 with TRBJ2-2, with 7 bases aligning to TRBD1. V shed 5 bases, J shed 5 bases, and the junction held 11 bases outside the gene matches. This CDR3 region has 16 residues. The germline V gene has CDR1 SEHNR and CDR2 FQNEAQ (reference sequence). The CDR3: CASSPTDRAVTGELFF. For the CDR3, the DNA is TGTGCCAGCAGCCCTACTGACAGGGCAGTGACCGGGGAGCTGTTTTTT. Full variable domain (rest looked up from reference TRBV7-9 and TRBJ2-2): DTGVSQNPRHKITKRGQNVTFRCDPISEHNRLYWYRQTLGQGPEFLTYFQNEAQLEKSRLLSDRFSAERPKGSFSTLEIQRTEQGDSAMYLCASSPTDRAVTGELFFGEGSRLTVL.

In this sample, this clonotype turned up a few times. Being one base from a much bigger clone, this may be a read error. The chain carries TRBV4-3 and TRBJ2-7; 8 nucleotides match TRBD1. Germline trimming cut 1 base from V and 0 bases from J; bases unmatched to any gene: 2. CDR1 and CDR2 (germline): LGHNA, YSLEER. This CDR3 has 15 residues. CDR3 sequence (DNA): TGCGCCAGCAGCCAAGGGACAGGGACCTCCTACGAGCAGTACTTC. Amino acids: CASSQGTGTSYEQYF.

As to this clonotype: This may stem from a read error, because a much larger clone lies one nucleotide away. The chain uses TRBV30 and TRBJ1-4; D gene unclear. This CDR3 is 13 amino acids long. Looked up from germline, CDR1 is GTSNPN and CDR2 is SVGIG (reference sequence). The CDR3 loop is CTWSPDWSEKLFF. In DNA, the CDR3 is TGTACCTGGAGCCCGGATTGGAGTGAAAAACTGTTTTTT.